The present entry profiles one TCR beta chain with its context. These data originate in a study of blood T cell repertoires in COVID-19. Original processing notes: How many nucleated cells were present was estimated from reference gene primer amplification. Profiled with immunoSEQ multiplex PCR; TCRdb holds only in-frame clones, not every one. V and J calls and clone size are copied from that table; D and trimming were computed from the DNA. The sample holds approximately 130,000 clones, 80% to 90% seen once. This clonotype originated in a human donor in a cohort sampled during active COVID-19. Material: peripheral blood.

The CDR3 DNA reads as TGTGCCAGCAGCTTTAGGGGCTTCAGCTACGAGCAGTACTTC. It is translated as CASSFRGFSYEQYF. This chain connects TRBV5-6 to TRBJ2-7; TRBD1 is a possible D gene (5 bases). The germline gives CDR1 SGHDT, CDR2 YYEEEE. The ends were cut back, 2 bases at V and 3 bases at J, with 12 bases in the middle. The CDR3 consists of 14 residues.